The TCR beta chain under discussion was sequenced for a study of blood T cell repertoires in COVID-19. Study context: COVID-19 samples from acute and convalescent phases originated in the United States, Italy and Spain.

Trimming took 3 bases from V and 5 from J, leaving 14 bases between them. The CDR3 is made up of 15 amino acids. Germline V lookup: CDR1 LNHDA, CDR2 SQIVND (reference sequence). Method: immunoSEQ multiplex PCR; TCRdb's copy keeps in-frame clones and lacks some. The table has a few hundred thousand clones, more than 85% seen once. Sequencing was performed on peripheral blood. This clonotype was sampled from a young adult with COVID-19, enrolled during active disease. The rearrangement uses TRBV19 and TRBJ2-1, with D tentatively TRBD2 (5 bases). CDR3 DNA sequence: TGTGCCAGTAGTATCCCCGGGGATTGGGACAATGAGCAGTTCTTC. Its translation: CASSIPGDWDNEQFF.